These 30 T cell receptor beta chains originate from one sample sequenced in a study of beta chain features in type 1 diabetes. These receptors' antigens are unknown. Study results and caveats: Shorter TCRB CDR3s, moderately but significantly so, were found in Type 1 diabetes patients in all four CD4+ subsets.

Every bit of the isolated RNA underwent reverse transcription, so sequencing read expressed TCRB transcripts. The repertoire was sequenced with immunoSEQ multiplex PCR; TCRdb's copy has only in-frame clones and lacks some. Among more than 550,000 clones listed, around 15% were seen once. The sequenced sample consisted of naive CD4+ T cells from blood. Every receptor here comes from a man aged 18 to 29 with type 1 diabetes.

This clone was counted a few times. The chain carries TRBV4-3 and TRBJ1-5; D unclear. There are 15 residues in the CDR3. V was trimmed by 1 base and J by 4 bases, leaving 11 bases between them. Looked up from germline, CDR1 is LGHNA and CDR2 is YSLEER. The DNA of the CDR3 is TGCGCCAGCAGCCAAGGAGGCCAGGCTAATCAGCCCCAGCATTTT. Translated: CASSQGGQANQPQHF.

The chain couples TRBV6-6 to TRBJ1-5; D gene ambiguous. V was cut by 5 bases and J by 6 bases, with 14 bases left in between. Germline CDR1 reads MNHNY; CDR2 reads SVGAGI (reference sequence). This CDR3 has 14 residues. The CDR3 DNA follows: TGTGCCAGCAGTCCTCAGGAATCCAGTCAGCCCCAGCATTTT. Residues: CASSPQESSQPQHF.

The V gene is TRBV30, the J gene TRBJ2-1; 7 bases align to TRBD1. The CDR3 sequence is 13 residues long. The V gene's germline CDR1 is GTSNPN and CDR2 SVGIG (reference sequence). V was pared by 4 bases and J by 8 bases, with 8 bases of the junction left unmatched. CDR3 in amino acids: CAWKGTVVDEQFF. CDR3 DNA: TGTGCCTGGAAGGGGACAGTCGTGGATGAGCAGTTCTTC. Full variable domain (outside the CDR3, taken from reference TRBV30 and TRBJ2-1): SQTIHQWPATLVQPVGSPLSLECTVEGTSNPNLYWYRQAAGRGLQLLFYSVGIGQISSEVPQNLSASRPQDRQFILSSKKLLLSDSGFYLCAWKGTVVDEQFFGPGTRLTVL.

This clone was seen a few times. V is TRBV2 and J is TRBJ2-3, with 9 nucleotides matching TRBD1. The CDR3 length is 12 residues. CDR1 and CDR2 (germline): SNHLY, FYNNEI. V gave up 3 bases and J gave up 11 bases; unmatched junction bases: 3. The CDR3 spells CASSDTGGWQYF. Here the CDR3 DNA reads TGTGCCAGCAGTGATACAGGGGGCTGGCAGTATTTT.

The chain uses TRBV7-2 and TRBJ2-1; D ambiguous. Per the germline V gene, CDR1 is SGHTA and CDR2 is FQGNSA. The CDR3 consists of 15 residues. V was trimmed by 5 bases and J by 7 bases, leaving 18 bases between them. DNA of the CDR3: TGTGCCAGCAGCCCACGGACGAGGTTTCGGAATGAGCAGTTCTTC. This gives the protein CASSPRTRFRNEQFF.

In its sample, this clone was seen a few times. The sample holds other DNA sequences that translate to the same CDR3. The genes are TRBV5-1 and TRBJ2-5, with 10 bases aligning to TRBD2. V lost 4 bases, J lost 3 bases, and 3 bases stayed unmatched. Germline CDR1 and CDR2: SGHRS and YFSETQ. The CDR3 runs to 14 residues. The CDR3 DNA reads TGCGCCAGCAGCCCCGGGACTAGCGAAGAGACCCAGTACTTC. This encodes CASSPGTSEETQYF. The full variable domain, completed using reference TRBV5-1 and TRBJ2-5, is KAGVTQTPRYLIKTRGQQVTLSCSPISGHRSVSWYQQTPGQGLQFLFEYFSETQRNKGNFPGRFSGRQFSNSRSEMNVSTLELGDSALYLCASSPGTSEETQYFGPGTRLLVL.

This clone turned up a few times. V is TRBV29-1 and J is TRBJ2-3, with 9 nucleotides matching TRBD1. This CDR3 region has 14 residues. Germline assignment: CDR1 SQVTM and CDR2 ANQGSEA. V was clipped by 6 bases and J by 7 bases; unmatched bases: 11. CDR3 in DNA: TGCAGCGTCACGAAAGGGACAGGGTCTAATACGCAGTATTTT. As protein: CSVTKGTGSNTQYF.

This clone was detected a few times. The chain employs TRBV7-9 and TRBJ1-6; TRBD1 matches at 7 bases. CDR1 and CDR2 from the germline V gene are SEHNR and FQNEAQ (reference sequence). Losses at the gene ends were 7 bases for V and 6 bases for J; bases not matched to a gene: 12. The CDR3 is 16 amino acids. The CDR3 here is CASNYEAGGTNSPLHF. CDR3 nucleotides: TGTGCCAGCAATTATGAGGCAGGGGGAACTAATTCACCCCTCCACTTT.

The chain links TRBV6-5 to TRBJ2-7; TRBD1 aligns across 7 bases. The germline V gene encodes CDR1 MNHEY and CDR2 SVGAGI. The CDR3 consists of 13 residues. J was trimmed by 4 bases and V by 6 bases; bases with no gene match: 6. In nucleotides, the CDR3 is TGTGCCAGCAGAGAGACAGGGACGTACGAGCAGTACTTC. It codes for CASRETGTYEQYF.

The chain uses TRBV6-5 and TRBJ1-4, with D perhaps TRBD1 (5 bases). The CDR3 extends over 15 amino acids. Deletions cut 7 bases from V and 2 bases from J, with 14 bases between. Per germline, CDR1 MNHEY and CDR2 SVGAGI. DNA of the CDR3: TGTGCCAGCAACCGGGGACGTGGGACTAATGAAAAACTGTTTTTT. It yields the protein CASNRGRGTNEKLFF.

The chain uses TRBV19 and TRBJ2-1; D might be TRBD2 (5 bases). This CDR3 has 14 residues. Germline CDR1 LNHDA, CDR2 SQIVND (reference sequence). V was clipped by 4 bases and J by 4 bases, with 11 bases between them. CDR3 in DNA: TGTGCCAGTAGTAGAGGGCAAGAGTACAATGAGCAGTTCTTC. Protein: CASSRGQEYNEQFF.

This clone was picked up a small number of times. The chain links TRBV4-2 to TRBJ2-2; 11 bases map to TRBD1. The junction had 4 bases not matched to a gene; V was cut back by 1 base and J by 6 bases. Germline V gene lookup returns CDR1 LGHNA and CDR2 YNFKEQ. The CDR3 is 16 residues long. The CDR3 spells CASSQVDRGLAGELFF. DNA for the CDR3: TGTGCCAGCAGCCAAGTGGACAGGGGGCTGGCCGGGGAGCTGTTTTTT.

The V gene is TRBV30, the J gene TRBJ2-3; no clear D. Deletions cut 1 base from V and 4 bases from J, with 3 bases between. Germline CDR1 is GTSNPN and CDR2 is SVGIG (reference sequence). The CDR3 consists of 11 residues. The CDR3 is CAWSGSDTQYF. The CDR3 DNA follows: TGTGCCTGGAGTGGGTCAGATACGCAGTATTTT. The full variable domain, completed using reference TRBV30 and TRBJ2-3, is SQTIHQWPATLVQPVGSPLSLECTVEGTSNPNLYWYRQAAGRGLQLLFYSVGIGQISSEVPQNLSASRPQDRQFILSSKKLLLSDSGFYLCAWSGSDTQYFGPGTRLTVL.

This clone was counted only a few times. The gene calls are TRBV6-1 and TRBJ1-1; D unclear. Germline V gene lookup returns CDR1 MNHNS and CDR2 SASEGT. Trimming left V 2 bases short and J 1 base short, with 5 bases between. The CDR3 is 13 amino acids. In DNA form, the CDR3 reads TGTGCCAGCAGTGAACAGCCGAACACTGAAGCTTTCTTT. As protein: CASSEQPNTEAFF.

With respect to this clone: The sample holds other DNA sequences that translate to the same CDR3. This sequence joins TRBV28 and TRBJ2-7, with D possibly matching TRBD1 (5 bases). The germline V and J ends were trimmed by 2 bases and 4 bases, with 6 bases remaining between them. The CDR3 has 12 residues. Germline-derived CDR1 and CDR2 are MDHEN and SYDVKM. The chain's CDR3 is CASSLDRYEQYF. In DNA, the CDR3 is TGTGCCAGCAGTTTAGACAGATACGAGCAGTACTTC. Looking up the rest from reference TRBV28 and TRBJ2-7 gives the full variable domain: DVKVTQSSRYLVKRTGEKVFLECVQDMDHENMFWYRQDPGLGLRLIYFSYDVKMKEKGDIPEGYSVSREKKERFSLILESASTNQTSMYLCASSLDRYEQYFGPGTRLTVT.

The CDR3 DNA follows: TGTGCCAGCAGTGGGCTAGCGGGGGGGCCAGATACGCAGTATTTT. Translating it yields CASSGLAGGPDTQYF. V is TRBV2 and J is TRBJ2-3; 12 bases match TRBD2. V shed 4 bases, J shed 4 bases, and the junction held 3 bases outside the gene matches. CDR1 is SNHLY, CDR2 FYNNEI, per germline. The CDR3 covers 15 residues. The full variable domain, its missing parts supplied by reference TRBV2 and TRBJ2-3, is EPEVTQTPSHQVTQMGQEVILRCVPISNHLYFYWYRQILGQKVEFLVSFYNNEISEKSEIFDDQFSVERPDGSNFTLKIRSTKLEDSAMYFCASSGLAGGPDTQYFGPGTRLTVL.

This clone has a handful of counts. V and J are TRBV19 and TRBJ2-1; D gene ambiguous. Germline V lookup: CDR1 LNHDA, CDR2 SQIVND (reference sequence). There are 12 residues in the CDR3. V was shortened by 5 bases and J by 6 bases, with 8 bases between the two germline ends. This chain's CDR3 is CASSLLSNEQFF. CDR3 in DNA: TGTGCCAGTAGTCTACTCTCCAATGAGCAGTTCTTC.

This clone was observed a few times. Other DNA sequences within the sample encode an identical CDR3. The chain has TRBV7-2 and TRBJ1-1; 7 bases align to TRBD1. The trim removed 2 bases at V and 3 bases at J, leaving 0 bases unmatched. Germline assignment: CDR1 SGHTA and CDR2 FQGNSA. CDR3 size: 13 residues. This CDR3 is CASSLQGDTEAFF. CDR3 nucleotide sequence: TGTGCCAGCAGCTTACAGGGGGACACTGAAGCTTTCTTT.

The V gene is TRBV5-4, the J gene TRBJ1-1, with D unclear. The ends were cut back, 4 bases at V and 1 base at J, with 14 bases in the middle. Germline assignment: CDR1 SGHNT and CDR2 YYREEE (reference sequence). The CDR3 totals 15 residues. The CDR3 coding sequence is TGTGCCAGCAGCCCGGAGGTGCGGGGGAACACTGAAGCTTTCTTT. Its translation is CASSPEVRGNTEAFF. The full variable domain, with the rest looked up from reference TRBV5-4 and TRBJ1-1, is ETGVTQSPTHLIKTRGQQVTLRCSSQSGHNTVSWYQQALGQGPQFIFQYYREEENGRGNFPPRFSGLQFPNYSSELNVNALELDDSALYLCASSPEVRGNTEAFFGQGTRLTVV.

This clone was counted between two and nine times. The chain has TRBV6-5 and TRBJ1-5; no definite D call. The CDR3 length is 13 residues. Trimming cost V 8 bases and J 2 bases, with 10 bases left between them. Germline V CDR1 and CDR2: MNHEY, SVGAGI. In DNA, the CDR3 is TGTGCCAGCCAGCGCGATGGCAATCAGCCCCAGCATTTT. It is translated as CASQRDGNQPQHF.

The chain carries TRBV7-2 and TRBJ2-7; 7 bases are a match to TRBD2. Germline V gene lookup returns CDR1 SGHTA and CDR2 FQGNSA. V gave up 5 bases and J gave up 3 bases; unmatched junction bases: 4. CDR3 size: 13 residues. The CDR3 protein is CASSAPGGYEQYF. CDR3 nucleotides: TGTGCCAGCAGCGCACCGGGAGGCTACGAGCAGTACTTC.

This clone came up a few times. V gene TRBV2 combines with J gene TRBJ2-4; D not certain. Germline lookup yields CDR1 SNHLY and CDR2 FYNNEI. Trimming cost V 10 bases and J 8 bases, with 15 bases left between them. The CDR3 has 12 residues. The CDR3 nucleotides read TGTGCCACCGGGCCCTTAGGGTACATTCAGTACTTC. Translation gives CATGPLGYIQYF.

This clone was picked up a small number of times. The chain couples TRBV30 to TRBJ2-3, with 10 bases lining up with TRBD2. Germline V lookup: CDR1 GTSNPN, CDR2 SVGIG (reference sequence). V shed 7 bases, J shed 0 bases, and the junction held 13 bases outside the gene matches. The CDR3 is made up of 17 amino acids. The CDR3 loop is CAYILGVTSGSTDTQYF. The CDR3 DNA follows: TGTGCCTATATCCTTGGAGTGACTAGCGGGAGCACAGATACGCAGTATTTT.

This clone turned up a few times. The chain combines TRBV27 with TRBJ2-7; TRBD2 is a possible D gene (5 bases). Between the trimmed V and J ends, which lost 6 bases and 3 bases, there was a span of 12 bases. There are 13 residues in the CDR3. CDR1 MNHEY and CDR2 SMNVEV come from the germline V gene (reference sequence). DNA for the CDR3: TGTGCCAGCAGATTGTCTGGAGGCTACGAGCAGTACTTC. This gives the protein CASRLSGGYEQYF.

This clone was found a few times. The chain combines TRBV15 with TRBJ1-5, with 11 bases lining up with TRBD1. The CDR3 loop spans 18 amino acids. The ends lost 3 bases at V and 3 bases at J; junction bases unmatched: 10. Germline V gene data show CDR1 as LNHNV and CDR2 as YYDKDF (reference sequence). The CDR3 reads CATSRKPPGQGDNQPQHF. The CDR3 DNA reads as TGTGCCACCAGCAGGAAACCTCCGGGACAGGGGGACAATCAGCCCCAGCATTTT.

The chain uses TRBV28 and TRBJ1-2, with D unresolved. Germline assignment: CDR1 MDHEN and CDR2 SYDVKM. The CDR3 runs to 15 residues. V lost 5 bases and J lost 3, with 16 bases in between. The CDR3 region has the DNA TGTGCCAGCAGTCCCTCGGCAGGAGTTTACTATGGCTACACCTTC. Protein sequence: CASSPSAGVYYGYTF.

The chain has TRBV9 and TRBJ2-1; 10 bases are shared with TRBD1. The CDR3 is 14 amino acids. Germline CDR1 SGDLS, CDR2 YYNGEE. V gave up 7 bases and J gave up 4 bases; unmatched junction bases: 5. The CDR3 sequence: CASAGTGVYNEQFF. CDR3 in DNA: TGTGCCAGCGCCGGGACAGGGGTTTACAATGAGCAGTTCTTC. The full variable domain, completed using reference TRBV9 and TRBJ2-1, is DSGVTQTPKHLITATGQRVTLRCSPRSGDLSVYWYQQSLDQGLQFLIQYYNGEERAKGNILERFSAQQFPDLHSELNLSSLELGDSALYFCASAGTGVYNEQFFGPGTRLTVL.

CDR3 in amino acids: CASSLASGVSRLEQYF. The CDR3 region has the DNA TGTGCCAGCAGCTTGGCGAGCGGGGTATCCCGCTTGGAGCAGTACTTC. The V gene is TRBV5-4, the J gene TRBJ2-7; 7 bases line up with TRBD2. The V gene's germline CDR1 is SGHNT and CDR2 YYREEE (reference sequence). V lost 0 bases, J lost 7 bases, and 13 bases stayed unmatched. This CDR3 contains 16 residues.

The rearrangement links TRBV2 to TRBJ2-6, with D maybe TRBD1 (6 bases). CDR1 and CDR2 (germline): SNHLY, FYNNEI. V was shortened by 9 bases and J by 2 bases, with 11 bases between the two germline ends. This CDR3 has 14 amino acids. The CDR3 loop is CARRTGTGANVLTF. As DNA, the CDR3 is TGTGCCAGACGAACAGGGACTGGGGCCAACGTCCTGACTTTC.

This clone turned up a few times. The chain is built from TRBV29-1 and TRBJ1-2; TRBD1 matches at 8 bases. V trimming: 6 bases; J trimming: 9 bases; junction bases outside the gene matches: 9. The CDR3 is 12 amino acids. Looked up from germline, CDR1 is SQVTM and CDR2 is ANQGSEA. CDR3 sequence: CSVGQGRSSYTF. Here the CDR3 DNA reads TGCAGCGTCGGACAGGGTAGGAGCAGCTACACCTTC.